The 22 T cell receptor beta chains in this list originate from one sample, sequenced in a study of response to subunit inactivated influenza vaccine. In TCRdb, the RT-PCR reads were re-called with MiXCR into one record per CDR3 protein. Seen here are approximately 480,000 distinct CDR3 sequences, over 9.5% observed once, and the top ten hold more than 10%. The material sequenced was PBMCs from blood, taken 45 days after vaccination. These receptors were taken from a man aged 50-59 years who received an inactivated influenza vaccine.

This clonotype came up many times. The rearrangement joins TRBV4-1 to TRBJ1-2; perhaps TRBD1 as D (6 bases). The CDR3 loop spans 16 amino acids. The ends were cut back, 0 bases at V and 4 bases at J, with 15 bases in the middle. Germline CDR1 MGHRA, CDR2 YSYEKL. The CDR3, as DNA: TGCGCCAGCAGCCAAGACCCGGGGGGCGCAAGCTATGGCTACACCTTC. As protein: CASSQDPGGASYGYTF.

The genes are TRBV7-2 and TRBJ2-1, with 10 nucleotides matching TRBD2. This CDR3 is built from 23 residues. V trimming: 3 bases; J trimming: 3 bases; junction bases outside the gene matches: 26. The germline V gene encodes CDR1 SGHTA and CDR2 FQGNSA. The CDR3 protein is CASSFPNRWGWSGGAPYYNEQFF. The CDR3 DNA reads as TGTGCCAGCAGCTTCCCTAATCGGTGGGGTTGGAGCGGGGGGGCACCTTACTACAATGAGCAGTTCTTC.

The V and J genes are TRBV5-1 and TRBJ1-2; 7 positions agree with TRBD1. The V and J ends lost 3 bases and 4 bases, in that order; junction bases with no gene match: 3. Germline V lookup: CDR1 SGHRS, CDR2 YFSETQ. This CDR3 has 13 residues. The CDR3 bases are TGCGCCAGCAGCTCGGACAGGCTCTATGGCTACACCTTC. The encoded protein is CASSSDRLYGYTF. Filled out from reference TRBV5-1 and TRBJ1-2, the complete variable domain reads KAGVTQTPRYLIKTRGQQVTLSCSPISGHRSVSWYQQTPGQGLQFLFEYFSETQRNKGNFPGRFSGRQFSNSRSEMNVSTLELGDSALYLCASSSDRLYGYTFGSGTRLTVV.

The table lists this clonotype with many counts. The chain has TRBV6-6 and TRBJ2-3; D perhaps matches TRBD2 (6 bases). With 10 bases removed from V and 12 bases from J, the gap between germline ends came to 17 bases. Germline V CDR1 and CDR2: MNHNY, SVGAGI (reference sequence). The CDR3 spans 11 residues. Here the CDR3 reads CATSAGTSQYF. The DNA for the CDR3 is TGTGCCACCTCCGCGGGGACCTCCCAGTATTTT.

This chain joins TRBV25-1 and TRBJ2-7; tentative D call: TRBD1 (5 bases). V was cut by 5 bases and J by 3 bases, with 17 bases left in between. The CDR3 is 15 residues long. From germline, CDR1 is MGHDK and CDR2 SYGVNS. The CDR3 spells CASSFHKGSSYEQYF. DNA of the CDR3: TGTGCCAGCAGTTTCCACAAGGGGTCAAGCTACGAGCAGTACTTC.

In its sample, this clonotype was seen a few times. This chain links TRBV20-1 with TRBJ2-1; weak D call: TRBD2 (6 bases). Germline V gene data show CDR1 as DFQATT and CDR2 as SNEGSKA (reference sequence). The CDR3 runs to 14 residues. Trimming took off 5 bases at V and 4 bases at J, with 15 bases between the two ends. The CDR3 DNA reads TGCAGTGCTCCTACAGTCGCGGGGTACAATGAGCAGTTCTTC. Protein sequence: CSAPTVAGYNEQFF.

V and J are TRBV7-2 and TRBJ1-6; D is undetermined. The germline V gene has CDR1 SGHTA and CDR2 FQGNSA. The CDR3 covers 16 residues. V was cut by 5 bases and J by 5 bases, with 16 bases left in between. CDR3 region: CASSPLGGNDNSPLHF. CDR3 in DNA: TGTGCCAGCAGCCCCCTTGGAGGGAACGATAATTCACCCCTCCACTTT. The whole variable domain, filled in from reference TRBV7-2 and TRBJ1-6, reads GAGVSQSPSNKVTEKGKDVELRCDPISGHTALYWYRQSLGQGLEFLIYFQGNSAPDKSGLPSDRFSAERTGGSVSTLTIQRTQQEDSAVYLCASSPLGGNDNSPLHFGNGTRLTVT.

This clonotype was detected a few times. V is TRBV5-1 and J is TRBJ2-3, with 7 bases that match TRBD1. After removal of 4 bases from V and 1 base from J, the junction contained 6 bases not matched to a gene. There are 15 residues in the CDR3. The germline CDR1 and CDR2 sequences are SGHRS and YFSETQ. DNA for the CDR3: TGCGCCAGCAGCATAGGGGGCGTGGGCACAGATACGCAGTATTTT. As protein: CASSIGGVGTDTQYF.

The chain employs TRBV28 and TRBJ2-3; the D is unclear. Germline V CDR1 and CDR2: MDHEN, SYDVKM. The V end was cut by 5 bases, the J end by 8 bases, with 17 bases between. The CDR3 consists of 14 residues. The CDR3 bases are TGTGCCAGCAGTCCCTCGTTGGGGTATGCTACGCAGTATTTT. Its protein product is CASSPSLGYATQYF.

V is TRBV20-1 and J is TRBJ2-5, with 11 nucleotides matching TRBD2. Germline CDR1 and CDR2: DFQATT and SNEGSKA (reference sequence). The CDR3 contains 15 residues. The V and J ends lost 3 bases and 4 bases, in that order; junction bases with no gene match: 7. The CDR3 DNA sequence: TGCAGTGCTAGCCGACTAGCGGGGAGAGGAGAGACCCAGTACTTC. It specifies CSASRLAGRGETQYF.

This clonotype was seen at least ten times. This chain links TRBV5-1 with TRBJ2-5, with TRBD1 identical over 10 bases. The V and J ends lost 4 bases and 6 bases, in that order; junction bases with no gene match: 6. The CDR3 consists of 14 residues. CDR1 is SGHRS and CDR2 is YFSETQ in the germline V gene. The CDR3 protein is CASSPGQGRKTQYF. CDR3 coding DNA: TGCGCCAGCAGCCCGGGACAGGGGAGAAAGACCCAGTACTTC.

In its sample, this clonotype was seen many times. The chain couples TRBV7-2 to TRBJ2-7; D gene ambiguous. The V gene lost 2 bases and the J gene lost 3 bases, with 8 bases spanning the gap. CDR1 and CDR2 (germline): SGHTA, FQGNSA. The CDR3 has 13 amino acids. The CDR3 loop reads CASSLTLGYEQYF. CDR3 nucleotides: TGTGCCAGCAGCTTAACTCTCGGCTACGAGCAGTACTTC.

This clonotype came up many times. This chain links TRBV7-9 with TRBJ2-3; a possible D gene is TRBD1 (5 bases). This CDR3 is built from 14 residues. Trimming removed 2 bases from V and 2 bases from J, with 8 bases in between. From germline, CDR1 is SEHNR and CDR2 FQNEAQ (reference sequence). The CDR3 is CASSLTGYTDTQYF. CDR3 DNA sequence: TGTGCCAGCAGCTTAACAGGTTACACAGATACGCAGTATTTT.

Regarding this clonotype: A single base separates this from a much larger clone, so it may be a read error. The rearrangement joins TRBV20-1 to TRBJ2-1; the match to TRBD1 covers 8 bases. V dropped 4 bases and J dropped 8; count of bases not matched to a gene: 10. CDR1 and CDR2 from the germline V gene are DFQATT and SNEGSKA (reference sequence). CDR3 length: 14 amino acids. This CDR3 is CSAIRQGWSYEQFF. CDR3 in DNA: TGCAGTGCTATAAGACAGGGGTGGTCTTATGAGCAGTTCTTC.

The V gene is TRBV3-1, the J gene TRBJ2-1; TRBD2 matches 7 bases. Per the germline V gene, CDR1 is LGHDT and CDR2 is YNNKEL (reference sequence). CDR3 length equals 15 residues. Unmatched junction bases numbered 9, after V lost 2 bases and J lost 8 bases. Written as DNA, the CDR3 is TGTGCCAGCAGCCAACCAGGACTAGGGTTGGATGAGCAGTTCTTC. Residues: CASSQPGLGLDEQFF.

The chain employs TRBV6-5 and TRBJ1-2; no definite D call. Germline CDR1 reads MNHEY; CDR2 reads SVGAGI. Trimming stripped 4 bases from V and 7 bases from J, with 10 bases between. The CDR3 contains 12 residues. The CDR3 coding sequence is TGTGCCAGCAGTTCGGGCTCTCGTGGCTACACCTTC. Translating gives CASSSGSRGYTF.

The chain couples TRBV20-1 to TRBJ2-3, with 10 bases aligning to TRBD2. CDR1 is DFQATT and CDR2 is SNEGSKA in the germline V gene (reference sequence). V was pared by 6 bases and J by 5 bases, with 8 bases of the junction left unmatched. The CDR3 is made up of 14 amino acids. CDR3 in amino acids: CSALLAGGRDTQYF. CDR3 sequence (DNA): TGCAGTGCCCTATTAGCGGGAGGACGAGATACGCAGTATTTT.

This clonotype has more than one count but fewer than ten. This chain uses TRBV6-5 with TRBJ2-7; D is possibly TRBD1 (6 bases). Trimming left V 0 bases short and J 6 bases short, with 15 bases between. In germline, CDR1 is MNHEY, CDR2 SVGAGI. The CDR3 loop spans 15 amino acids. The chain's CDR3 is CASSYSTTGISEQYF. The CDR3 region has the DNA TGTGCCAGCAGTTACTCGACAACAGGGATCTCCGAGCAGTACTTC.

In its sample, this clonotype was seen many times. This chain connects TRBV7-9 to TRBJ1-6, with 7 bases matching TRBD1. This CDR3 is built from 13 residues. V shed 4 bases and J 9 bases; nucleotides not matched to a gene: 3. The germline V gene has CDR1 SEHNR and CDR2 FQNEAQ (reference sequence). This chain's CDR3 is CASSSQGVSPLHF. In nucleotides, the CDR3 is TGTGCCAGCAGCTCGCAGGGGGTTTCACCCCTCCACTTT.

This clonotype was counted only a few times. The chain joins TRBV11-2 to TRBJ1-2, with 8 bases aligning to TRBD1. CDR3 length: 15 amino acids. V lost 5 bases and J lost 4; bases outside the gene matches: 9. Germline V gene lookup returns CDR1 SGHAT and CDR2 FQNNGV. CDR3 bases: TGTGCCAGCAGCGGACGACAGGGGCCTACCTATGGCTACACCTTC. Translating it yields CASSGRQGPTYGYTF.

The sample holds a few counts of this clonotype. This rearrangement joins TRBV6-5 to TRBJ1-2; possible D gene TRBD1, 5 bases. Germline CDR1 and CDR2: MNHEY and SVGAGI. V lost 2 bases, J lost 8 bases, and 12 bases lay in between. The CDR3 extends over 13 amino acids. The CDR3 DNA is TGTGCCAGCAGTTACGGTCACGCAGGGGGCTACACCTTC. Translating gives CASSYGHAGGYTF.

This clonotype was observed a few times. The rearrangement uses TRBV6-1 and TRBJ2-3; TRBD2 matches at 10 bases. The CDR3 covers 14 residues. Trimming removed 4 bases from V and 6 bases from J; junction bases left unmatched: 4. Germline-derived CDR1 and CDR2 are MNHNS and SASEGT. CDR3 protein: CASSVGTSVDTQYF. The CDR3 DNA is TGTGCCAGCAGTGTAGGGACTAGCGTTGATACGCAGTATTTT.